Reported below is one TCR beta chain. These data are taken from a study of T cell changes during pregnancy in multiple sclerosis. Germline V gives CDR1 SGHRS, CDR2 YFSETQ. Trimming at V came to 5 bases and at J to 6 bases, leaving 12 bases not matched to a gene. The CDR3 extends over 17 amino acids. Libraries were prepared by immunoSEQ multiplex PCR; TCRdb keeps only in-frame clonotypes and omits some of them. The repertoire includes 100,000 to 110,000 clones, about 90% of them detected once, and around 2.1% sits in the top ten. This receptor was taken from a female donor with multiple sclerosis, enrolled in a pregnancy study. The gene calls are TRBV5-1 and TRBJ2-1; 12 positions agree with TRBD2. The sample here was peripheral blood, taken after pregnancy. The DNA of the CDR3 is TGCGCCAGCAGAAGACTAGCGGGAGCCTCTTCCAGCAATGAGCAGTTCTTC. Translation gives CASRRLAGASSSNEQFF.